This entry features one T cell receptor beta chain sequence. Stated time point: new active TB diagnosis, blood taken before or within 7 days of starting treatment. The data originate from a study of T cells in tuberculosis. The wider study: The T cells targeted glucose monomycolate, a mycobacterial lipid, via CD1B. Within 7 days of starting treatment, or before, PBMC were stored.

The method was immunoSEQ multiplex PCR; TCRdb's version includes in-frame clones alone and lacks a portion of them. The sample has approximately 49,000 clones, roughly 96% seen once; the top ten hold approximately 1.5%. CDR1 is MNHEY and CDR2 is SVGAGI in the germline V gene. The CDR3 extends over 13 amino acids. J gave up 4 bases and V 6 bases, and 2 bases lay outside the gene matches. The V and J genes are TRBV6-5 and TRBJ2-5, with TRBD2 matching over 10 bases. The sequencing here drew on PBMCs, taken at tuberculosis diagnosis. This receptor was identified in an adult with tuberculosis. The CDR3 nucleotides are TGTGCCAGCAGGCTAGCGGGAGCAGAGACCCAGTACTTC. Its protein is CASRLAGAETQYF.